This is a list of T cell receptor beta chains from one sample in a study of blood T cell repertoires in COVID-19. The repertoire was sequenced with immunoSEQ multiplex PCR; TCRdb's copy has only in-frame clones and lacks some. In the table there are some 68,000 clones, approximately 89% of which are singletons. The sequenced material came from peripheral blood. These receptors all stem from a man aged 50 to 59 with active COVID-19. Each CDR3 is given with its conserved first and last residue. Fields, in order: D gene, J gene, V gene, clone size, CDR3 protein, CDR3 DNA. A D gene is named only where the DNA matches it firmly. Expanded clones get a size class; other rows say once, few or many, or leave the size out.

d_call: NA
j_call: TRBJ1-1
v_call: TRBV2
clone_size: NA
cdr3_aa: CASSVMNTEAFF
cdr3_nt: TGTGCCAGCAGTGTCATGAACACTGAAGCTTTCTTT

d_call: NA
j_call: TRBJ2-3
v_call: TRBV5-3
clone_size: NA
cdr3_aa: CARRDWRVSTDTQYF
cdr3_nt: TGTGCCAGAAGAGATTGGAGGGTTAGCACAGATACGCAGTATTTT

d_call: NA
j_call: TRBJ1-4
v_call: TRBV7-8
clone_size: NA
cdr3_aa: CASSLRQGREKLFF
cdr3_nt: TGTGCCAGCAGCCTCCGTCAGGGAAGGGAAAAACTGTTTTTT

d_call: TRBD1
j_call: TRBJ2-7
v_call: TRBV6-6
clone_size: NA
cdr3_aa: CASSRGQAAYEQYF
cdr3_nt: TGTGCCAGCAGCCGAGGACAGGCCGCTTACGAGCAGTACTTC

d_call: NA
j_call: TRBJ2-1
v_call: TRBV5-4
clone_size: NA
cdr3_aa: CASSPDILNEQFF
cdr3_nt: TGTGCCAGCAGCCCGGACATTCTCAATGAGCAGTTCTTC

d_call: TRBD1
j_call: TRBJ2-2
v_call: TRBV6-5
clone_size: NA
cdr3_aa: CASRRTGMGGELFF
cdr3_nt: TGTGCCAGCAGGAGGACAGGGATGGGCGGGGAGCTGTTTTTT

d_call: NA
j_call: TRBJ2-1
v_call: TRBV18
clone_size: once
cdr3_aa: CASSSILPNSYNEQFF
cdr3_nt: TGTGCCAGCTCGTCAATACTCCCCAACTCCTACAATGAGCAGTTCTTC

d_call: NA
j_call: TRBJ2-7
v_call: TRBV7-9
clone_size: few
cdr3_aa: CASSPTTVYEQYF
cdr3_nt: TGTGCCAGCAGCCCCACGACAGTTTACGAGCAGTACTTC

d_call: TRBD1
j_call: TRBJ2-7
v_call: TRBV6-2/TRBV6-3
clone_size: once
cdr3_aa: CASSPGGAGEQYF
cdr3_nt: TGTGCCAGCAGCCCAGGGGGCGCGGGGGAGCAGTACTTC

d_call: NA
j_call: TRBJ1-2
v_call: TRBV7-8
clone_size: NA
cdr3_aa: CASSSPPGSLGYGYTF
cdr3_nt: TGTGCCAGCAGCTCCCCCCCCGGGAGCCTCGGCTATGGCTACACCTTC

d_call: TRBD1
j_call: TRBJ1-1
v_call: TRBV3-1/TRBV3-2
clone_size: once
cdr3_aa: CASSHRGRKVTEAFF
cdr3_nt: TGTGCCAGCAGCCATAGGGGGCGCAAGGTCACTGAAGCTTTCTTT

d_call: TRBD2
j_call: TRBJ2-1
v_call: TRBV18
clone_size: NA
cdr3_aa: CASSSSSGGALDKFF
cdr3_nt: TGTGCCAGCTCATCTTCTAGCGGGGGGGCACTGGACAAGTTCTTC

d_call: NA
j_call: TRBJ1-5
v_call: TRBV30
clone_size: NA
cdr3_aa: CAWSVMTANQPQHF
cdr3_nt: TGTGCCTGGAGTGTAATGACAGCCAATCAGCCCCAGCATTTT

d_call: NA
j_call: TRBJ2-3
v_call: TRBV5-4
clone_size: NA
cdr3_aa: CASSLGLRDTDTQYF
cdr3_nt: TGTGCCAGCAGCTTGGGCTTGCGGGACACAGATACGCAGTATTTT

d_call: NA
j_call: TRBJ1-2
v_call: TRBV4-2
clone_size: NA
cdr3_aa: CASSQDSGQVDGYTF
cdr3_nt: TGTGCCAGCAGCCAAGACTCAGGCCAGGTGGATGGCTACACCTTC

d_call: TRBD1
j_call: TRBJ2-3
v_call: TRBV29-1
clone_size: NA
cdr3_aa: CSVEGQLLHTDTQYF
cdr3_nt: TGCAGCGTTGAGGGACAGCTTTTACACACAGATACGCAGTATTTT

d_call: TRBD2
j_call: TRBJ2-2
v_call: TRBV9
clone_size: NA
cdr3_aa: CASSVGLAGSTGELFF
cdr3_nt: TGTGCCAGCAGCGTTGGGCTAGCGGGGAGCACCGGGGAGCTGTTTTTT

d_call: TRBD1
j_call: TRBJ1-2
v_call: TRBV6-5
clone_size: NA
cdr3_aa: CASSDGQGYGYTF
cdr3_nt: TGTGCCAGCAGCGACGGACAGGGCTATGGCTACACCTTC

d_call: NA
j_call: TRBJ1-5
v_call: TRBV7-2
clone_size: NA
cdr3_aa: CASSRTRLGQPQHF
cdr3_nt: TGTGCCAGCAGCCGGACAAGGCTGGGTCAGCCCCAGCATTTT

d_call: TRBD1
j_call: TRBJ1-4
v_call: TRBV5-1
clone_size: NA
cdr3_aa: CASSLVPGGALEKLFF
cdr3_nt: TGCGCCAGCAGCTTGGTGCCAGGGGGCGCCCTAGAAAAACTGTTTTTT

d_call: NA
j_call: TRBJ2-7
v_call: TRBV2
clone_size: NA
cdr3_aa: CASKGDQSYEQYF
cdr3_nt: TGTGCCAGCAAGGGGGACCAATCCTACGAGCAGTACTTC

d_call: NA
j_call: TRBJ1-5
v_call: TRBV5-3
clone_size: NA
cdr3_aa: CARSFLGGVQPQHF
cdr3_nt: TGTGCCAGAAGCTTCTTGGGGGGAGTTCAGCCCCAGCATTTT

d_call: NA
j_call: TRBJ2-1
v_call: TRBV5-1
clone_size: NA
cdr3_aa: CASSLVGRIDEQFF
cdr3_nt: TGCGCCAGCAGCTTGGTGGGCCGTATAGATGAGCAGTTCTTC

d_call: TRBD1
j_call: TRBJ1-3
v_call: TRBV7-9
clone_size: NA
cdr3_aa: CASSSQDRRYF
cdr3_nt: TGTGCCAGCAGCAGCCAGGACAGGAGATATTTT

d_call: NA
j_call: TRBJ2-5
v_call: TRBV29-1
clone_size: NA
cdr3_aa: CSVGGQGGAGSYLQETQYF
cdr3_nt: TGCAGCGTCGGGGGCCAAGGGGGCGCGGGATCCTACCTCCAAGAGACCCAGTACTTC

d_call: TRBD2
j_call: TRBJ2-5
v_call: TRBV15
clone_size: NA
cdr3_aa: CATSKEQAGGPAQYF
cdr3_nt: TGTGCCACCAGCAAAGAGCAAGCGGGGGGACCGGCCCAGTACTTC

d_call: TRBD2
j_call: TRBJ2-1
v_call: TRBV5-1
clone_size: once
cdr3_aa: CASSLVAGESSYNEQFF
cdr3_nt: TGCGCCAGCAGCTTGGTTGCGGGGGAGAGCTCCTACAATGAGCAGTTCTTC

d_call: NA
j_call: TRBJ1-5
v_call: TRBV3-1/TRBV3-2
clone_size: NA
cdr3_aa: CASSRGPQPQHF
cdr3_nt: TGTGCCAGCAGCCGGGGCCCTCAGCCCCAGCATTTT

d_call: NA
j_call: TRBJ2-4
v_call: TRBV2
clone_size: NA
cdr3_aa: CASSESAGKNIQYF
cdr3_nt: TGTGCCAGCAGTGAATCTGCAGGGAAGAACATTCAGTACTTC

d_call: TRBD1
j_call: TRBJ1-4
v_call: TRBV5-1
clone_size: NA
cdr3_aa: CASSYRGRANEKLFF
cdr3_nt: TGCGCCAGCAGCTACAGGGGAAGAGCTAATGAAAAACTGTTTTTT

d_call: NA
j_call: TRBJ2-2
v_call: TRBV7-3
clone_size: NA
cdr3_aa: CASSLLAGGRTGELFF
cdr3_nt: TGTGCCAGCAGCTTACTCGCGGGTGGAAGGACCGGGGAGCTGTTTTTT

d_call: TRBD2
j_call: TRBJ2-3
v_call: TRBV11-2
clone_size: NA
cdr3_aa: CASSLVAGLASGDTQYF
cdr3_nt: TGTGCCAGCAGCTTAGTTGCGGGACTAGCGAGCGGGGATACGCAGTATTTT